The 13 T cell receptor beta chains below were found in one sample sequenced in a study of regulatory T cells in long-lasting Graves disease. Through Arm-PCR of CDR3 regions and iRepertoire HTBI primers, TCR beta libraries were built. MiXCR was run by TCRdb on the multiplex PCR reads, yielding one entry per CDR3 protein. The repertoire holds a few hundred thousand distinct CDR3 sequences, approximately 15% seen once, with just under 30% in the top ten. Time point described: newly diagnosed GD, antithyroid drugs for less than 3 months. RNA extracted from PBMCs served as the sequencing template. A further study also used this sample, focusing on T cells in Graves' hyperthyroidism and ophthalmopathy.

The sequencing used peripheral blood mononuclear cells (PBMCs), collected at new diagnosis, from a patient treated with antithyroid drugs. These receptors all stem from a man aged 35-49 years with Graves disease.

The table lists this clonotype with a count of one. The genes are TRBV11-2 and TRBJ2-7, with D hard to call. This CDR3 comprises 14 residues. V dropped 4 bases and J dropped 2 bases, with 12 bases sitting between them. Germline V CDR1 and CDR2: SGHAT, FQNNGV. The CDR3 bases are TGTGCCAGCAGCTCGACCGACGGAACCTACGAGCAGTACTTC. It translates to CASSSTDGTYEQYF. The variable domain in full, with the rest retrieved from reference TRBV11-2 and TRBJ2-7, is EAGVAQSPRYKIIEKRQSVAFWCNPISGHATLYWYQQILGQGPKLLIQFQNNGVVDDSQLPKDRFSAERLKGVDSTLKIQPAKLEDSAVYLCASSSTDGTYEQYFGPGTRLTVT.

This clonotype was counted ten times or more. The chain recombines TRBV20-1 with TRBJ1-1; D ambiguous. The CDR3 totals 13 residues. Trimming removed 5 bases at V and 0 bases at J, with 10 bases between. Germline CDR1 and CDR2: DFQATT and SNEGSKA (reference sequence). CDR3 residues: CSAPNTMNTEAFF. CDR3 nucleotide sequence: TGCAGTGCTCCGAACACAATGAACACTGAAGCTTTCTTT.

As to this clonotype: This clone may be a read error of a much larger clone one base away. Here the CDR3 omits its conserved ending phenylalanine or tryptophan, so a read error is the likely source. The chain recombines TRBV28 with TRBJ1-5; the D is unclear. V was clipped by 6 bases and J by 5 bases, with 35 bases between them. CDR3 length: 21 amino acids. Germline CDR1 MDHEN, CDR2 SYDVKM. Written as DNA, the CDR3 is TGTGCCAGCAGCCAAGTTCCCCGTGCGGAGGTCGCACGTTATTCCGATCAGCCCCAGCATCTT. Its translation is CASSQVPRAEVARYSDQPQHL.

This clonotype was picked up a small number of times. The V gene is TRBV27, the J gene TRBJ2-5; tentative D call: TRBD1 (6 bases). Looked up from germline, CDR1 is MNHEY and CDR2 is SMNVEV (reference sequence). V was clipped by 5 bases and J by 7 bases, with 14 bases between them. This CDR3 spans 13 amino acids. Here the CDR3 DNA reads TGTGCCAGCAGTACCATTTTCAGGGGGACCCAGTACTTC. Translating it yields CASSTIFRGTQYF.

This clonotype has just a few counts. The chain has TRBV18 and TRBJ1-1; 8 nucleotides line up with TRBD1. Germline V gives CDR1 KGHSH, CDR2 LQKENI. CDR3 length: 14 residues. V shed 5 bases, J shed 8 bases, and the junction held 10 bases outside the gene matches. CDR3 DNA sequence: TGTGCCAGCTCATCTCGGACAGGGACTGAAGAAGCTTTCTTT. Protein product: CASSSRTGTEEAFF. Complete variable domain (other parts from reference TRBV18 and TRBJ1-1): NAGVMQNPRHLVRRRGQEARLRCSPMKGHSHVYWYRQLPEEGLKFMVYLQKENIIDESGMPKERFSAEFPKEGPSILRIQQVVRGDSAAYFCASSSRTGTEEAFFGQGTRLTVV.

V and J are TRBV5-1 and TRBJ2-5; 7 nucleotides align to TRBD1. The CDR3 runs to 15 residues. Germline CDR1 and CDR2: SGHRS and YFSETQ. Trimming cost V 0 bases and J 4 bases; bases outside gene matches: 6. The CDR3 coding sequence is TGCGCCAGCAGCTTGGAAGGGGGCGGATTAGAGACCCAGTACTTC. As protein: CASSLEGGGLETQYF.

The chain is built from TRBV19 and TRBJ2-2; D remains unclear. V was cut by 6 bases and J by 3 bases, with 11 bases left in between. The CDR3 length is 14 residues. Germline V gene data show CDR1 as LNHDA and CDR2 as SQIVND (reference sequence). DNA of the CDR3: TGTGCCAGTAGCCCTGAAATCTACACCGGGGAGCTGTTTTTT. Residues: CASSPEIYTGELFF.

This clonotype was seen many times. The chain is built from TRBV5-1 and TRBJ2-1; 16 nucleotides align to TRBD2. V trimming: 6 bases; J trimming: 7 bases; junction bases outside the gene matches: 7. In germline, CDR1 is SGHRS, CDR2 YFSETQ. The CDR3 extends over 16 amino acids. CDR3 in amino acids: CASTGTSGGAGNEQFF. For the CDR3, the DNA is TGCGCCAGCACCGGGACTAGCGGGGGGGCGGGTAATGAGCAGTTCTTC. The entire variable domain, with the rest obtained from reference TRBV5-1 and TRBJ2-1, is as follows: KAGVTQTPRYLIKTRGQQVTLSCSPISGHRSVSWYQQTPGQGLQFLFEYFSETQRNKGNFPGRFSGRQFSNSRSEMNVSTLELGDSALYLCASTGTSGGAGNEQFFGPGTRLTVL.

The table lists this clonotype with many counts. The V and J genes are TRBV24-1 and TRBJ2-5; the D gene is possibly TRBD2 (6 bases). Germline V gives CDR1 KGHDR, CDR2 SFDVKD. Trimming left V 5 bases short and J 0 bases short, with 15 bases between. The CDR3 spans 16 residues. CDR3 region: CATSGGRRGNQETQYF. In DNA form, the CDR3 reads TGTGCCACCAGTGGTGGACGGAGGGGAAACCAAGAGACCCAGTACTTC.

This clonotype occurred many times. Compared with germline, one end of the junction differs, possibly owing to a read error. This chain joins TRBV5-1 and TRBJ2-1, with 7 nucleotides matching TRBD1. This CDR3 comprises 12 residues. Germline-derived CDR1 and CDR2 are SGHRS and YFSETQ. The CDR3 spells CASSLPGGEQFF. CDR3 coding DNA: TGTGCCAGCAGCCTACCAGGGGGAGAGCAGTTCTTC. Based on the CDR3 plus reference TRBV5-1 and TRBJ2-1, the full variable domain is KAGVTQTPRYLIKTRGQQVTLSCSPISGHRSVSWYQQTPGQGLQFLFEYFSETQRNKGNFPGRFSGRQFSNSRSEMNVSTLELGDSALYLCASSLPGGEQFFGPGTRLTVL.

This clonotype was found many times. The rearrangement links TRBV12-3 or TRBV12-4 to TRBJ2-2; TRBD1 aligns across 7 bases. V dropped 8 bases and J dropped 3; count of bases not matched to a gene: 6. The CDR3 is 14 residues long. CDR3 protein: CASVDRAYTGELFF. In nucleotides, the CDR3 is TGTGCCAGCGTCGACAGGGCCTACACCGGGGAGCTGTTTTTT.

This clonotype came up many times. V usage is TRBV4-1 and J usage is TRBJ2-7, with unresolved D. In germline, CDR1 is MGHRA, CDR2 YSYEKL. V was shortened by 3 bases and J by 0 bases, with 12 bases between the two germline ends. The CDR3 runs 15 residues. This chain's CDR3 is CASSQEKGFSYEQYF. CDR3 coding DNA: TGCGCCAGCAGCCAGGAAAAAGGCTTCTCCTACGAGCAGTACTTC.

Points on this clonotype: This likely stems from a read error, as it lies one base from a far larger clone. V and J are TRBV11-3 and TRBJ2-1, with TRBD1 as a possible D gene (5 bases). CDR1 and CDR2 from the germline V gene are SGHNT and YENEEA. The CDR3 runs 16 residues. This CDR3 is CASSKQARSSNNEQFF. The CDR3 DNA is TGTGCCAGCAGCAAACAGGCAAGGAGCTCCAACAATGAGCAGTTCTTC.